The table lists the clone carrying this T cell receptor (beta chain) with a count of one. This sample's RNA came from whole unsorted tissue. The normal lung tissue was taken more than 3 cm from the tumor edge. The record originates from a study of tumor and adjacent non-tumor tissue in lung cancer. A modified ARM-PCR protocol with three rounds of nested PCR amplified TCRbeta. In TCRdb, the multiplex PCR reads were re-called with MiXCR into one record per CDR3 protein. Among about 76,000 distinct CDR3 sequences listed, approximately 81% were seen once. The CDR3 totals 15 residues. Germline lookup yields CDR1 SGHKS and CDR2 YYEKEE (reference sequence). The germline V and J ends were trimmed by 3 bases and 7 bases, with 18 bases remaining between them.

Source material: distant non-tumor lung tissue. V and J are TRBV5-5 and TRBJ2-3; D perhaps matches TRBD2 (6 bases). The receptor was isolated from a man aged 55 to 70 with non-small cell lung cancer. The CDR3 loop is CASSYAGIRAYTQYF. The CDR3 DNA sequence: TGTGCCAGCAGCTACGCGGGGATAAGGGCATATACGCAGTATTTT.